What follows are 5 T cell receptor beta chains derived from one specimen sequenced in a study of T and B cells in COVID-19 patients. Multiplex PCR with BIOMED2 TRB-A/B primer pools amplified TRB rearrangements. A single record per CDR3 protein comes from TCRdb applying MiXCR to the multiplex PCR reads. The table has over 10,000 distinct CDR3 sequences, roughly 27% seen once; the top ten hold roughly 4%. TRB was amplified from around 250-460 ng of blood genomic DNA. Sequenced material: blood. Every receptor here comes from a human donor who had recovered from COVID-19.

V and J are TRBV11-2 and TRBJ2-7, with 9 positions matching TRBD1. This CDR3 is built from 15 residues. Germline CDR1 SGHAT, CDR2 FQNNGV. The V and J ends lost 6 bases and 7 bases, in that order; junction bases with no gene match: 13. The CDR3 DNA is TGTGCCAGCAGTCCGAATGGACAGGGGAGCGGGGAGCAGTACTTC. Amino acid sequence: CASSPNGQGSGEQYF. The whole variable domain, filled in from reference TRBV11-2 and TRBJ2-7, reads EAGVAQSPRYKIIEKRQSVAFWCNPISGHATLYWYQQILGQGPKLLIQFQNNGVVDDSQLPKDRFSAERLKGVDSTLKIQPAKLEDSAVYLCASSPNGQGSGEQYFGPGTRLTVT.

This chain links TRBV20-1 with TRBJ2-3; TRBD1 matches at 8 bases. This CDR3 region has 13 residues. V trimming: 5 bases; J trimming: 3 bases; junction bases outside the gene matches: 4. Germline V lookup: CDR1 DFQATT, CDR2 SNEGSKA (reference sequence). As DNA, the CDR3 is TGCAGTGCTCGGACAGGGCCGACAGATACGCAGTATTTT. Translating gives CSARTGPTDTQYF.

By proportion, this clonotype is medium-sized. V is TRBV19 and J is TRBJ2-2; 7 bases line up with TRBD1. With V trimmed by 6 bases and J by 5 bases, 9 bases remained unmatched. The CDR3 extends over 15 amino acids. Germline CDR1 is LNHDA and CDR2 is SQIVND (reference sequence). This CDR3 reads CASSPRTGGTGELFF. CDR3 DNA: TGTGCCAGTAGCCCGCGGACAGGAGGTACCGGGGAGCTGTTTTTT.

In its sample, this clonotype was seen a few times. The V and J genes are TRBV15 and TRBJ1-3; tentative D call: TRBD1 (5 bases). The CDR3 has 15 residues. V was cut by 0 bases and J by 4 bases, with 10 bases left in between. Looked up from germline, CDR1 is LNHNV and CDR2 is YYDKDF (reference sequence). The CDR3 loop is CATSRDRGYGNTIYF. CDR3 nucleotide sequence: TGTGCCACCAGCAGAGATAGGGGATACGGAAACACCATATATTTT.

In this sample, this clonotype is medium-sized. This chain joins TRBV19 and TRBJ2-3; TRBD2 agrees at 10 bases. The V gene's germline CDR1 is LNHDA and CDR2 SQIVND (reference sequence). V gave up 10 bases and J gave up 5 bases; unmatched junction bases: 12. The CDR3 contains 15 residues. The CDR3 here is CATSPAGGRIDTQYF. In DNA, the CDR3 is TGTGCCACCTCCCCAGCGGGGGGGCGAATAGATACGCAGTATTTT.